This T cell receptor (beta chain) is drawn from a study of T cell responses to AZD1222 COVID-19 vaccine (TCRdb year 2021). General notes on the study: TCR sequencing was performed for more than 230 trial participants, of whom around 200 were given two doses of AZD1222 and around 25 were given two doses of MenACWY control vaccine. Enrollment into the trials was organized by age into subgroups of 18-55, 56-69 and 70-plus years, and those subgroups contained roughly 140, 27 and 60 TCR-sequenced participants, respectively.

The label giving this sample's time point can be read as: about 28 days (+/-7) after the second vaccine dose. The treatment or condition tag for this specimen amounts to: meningococcal conjugate vaccine given as trial control. The vaccinee samples were drawn from two UK trials, COV001 and COV002, one of which was a single-blind randomized controlled phase 2/3 trial testing AZD1222 (ChAdOx1 nCoV-19) in healthy adults. For TCRbeta chain sequencing, PBMC samples were collected from trial participants at day 0 and at day 28 after the second dose. The CDR3 runs 19 amino acids, cysteine and phenylalanine included. The retained sequence is limited to the CDR3, 57 bases, with the frame set at the first base. The junction carries 25 bases between V and J, which are trimmed by 5 bases and 3 bases respectively. The germline V gene (reference sequence) yields SEHNR for CDR1 and FQNEAQ for CDR2. What the research found in general, with its limitations: Reportedly, almost half of the unique spike-specific TCRs recognized epitopes lying outside the regions that are mutated in the B.1.351 and B.1.1.7 variants. The 56-69-year group was small, and its depth increase did not reach significance, likely because of low power. Spike-specific TCR breadth and depth rose significantly after two AZD1222 doses compared with day 0 and with MenACWY recipients. Because no day 14 peak-response samples were available, repertoires were characterized only after the peak T cell response. Most participants were white British and females outnumbered males, and the authors suggested that clonal diversity may have been underestimated. Vaccine-associated CD4 TCRs spanned the whole spike protein, with dominant responses in regions 160-218 and 743-854. Conclusions about previously exposed vaccinees were limited because only six AZD1222 recipients were SARS-CoV-2 seropositive at baseline.

The CDR3 regions of human TCRbeta chains were subjected to immunosequencing. The study's own analysis went as follows. Repertoire TCRs were matched against a reference library of SARS-CoV-2-specific TCRs generated with the MIRA antigen-specificity platform. Breadth was defined as the fraction of unique TCRs that were SARS-CoV-2-associated. Depth was defined as the fraction of total T cells that were SARS-CoV-2-associated. Using the MIRA data, each spike-specific TCR was assigned both to the spike region to which the TCR was reactive and to a CD4 or CD8 class. Log10-transformed breadth and depth values were compared by one-way ANOVA with Sidak's multiple comparisons tests. What TCRdb holds here is the immuneACCESS table cut down to in-frame rearrangements. Part of the clones is not present; checked against another copy, under half of the missing clones reflect an unresolved V gene, and the others are unexplained. V and J calls and clone size are given by that table; D and trimming were obtained from the DNA. In this sample the table shows 180,000 or so clones, about 87% of which occur a single time. In total, the top ten clones hold approximately 4.2% of the sample.

Comments on this clone: No cognate antigen has been identified for it. No base qualities exist here, and no much larger clone lies one base off it.

The chain is encoded by TRBV7-9 joined to TRBJ2-2; the D segment cannot be called with confidence. The sequence came from an adult who received the MenACWY meningococcal vaccine as a control. The material was peripheral blood, obtained 28 days after the second dose of the MenACWY control vaccine. CDR3 reads: CASSPNDRPNRKDTGELFF. DNA sequence: TGTGCCAGCAGCCCAAATGACCGGCCCAACAGAAAGGACACCGGGGAGCTGTTTTTT. Reference TRBV7-9 and TRBJ2-2 genes cover what lies past the CDR3, so the full variable domain is DTGVSQNPRHKITKRGQNVTFRCDPISEHNRLYWYRQTLGQGPEFLTYFQNEAQLEKSRLLSDRFSAERPKGSFSTLEIQRTEQGDSAMYLCASSPNDRPNRKDTGELFFGEGSRLTVL.